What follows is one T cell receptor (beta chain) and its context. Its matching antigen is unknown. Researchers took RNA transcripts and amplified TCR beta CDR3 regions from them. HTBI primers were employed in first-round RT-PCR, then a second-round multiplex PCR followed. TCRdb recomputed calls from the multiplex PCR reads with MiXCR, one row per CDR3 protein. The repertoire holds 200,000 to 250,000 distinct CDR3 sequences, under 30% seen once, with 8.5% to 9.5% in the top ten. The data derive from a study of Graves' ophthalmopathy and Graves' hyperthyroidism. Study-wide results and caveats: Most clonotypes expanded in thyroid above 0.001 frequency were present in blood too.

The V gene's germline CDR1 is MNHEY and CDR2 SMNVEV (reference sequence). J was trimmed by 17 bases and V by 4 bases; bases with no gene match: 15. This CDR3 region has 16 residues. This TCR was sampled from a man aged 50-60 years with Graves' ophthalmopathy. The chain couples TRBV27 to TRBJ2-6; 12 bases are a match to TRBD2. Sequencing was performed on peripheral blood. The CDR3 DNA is TGTGCCAGCAGTTCTATATCCCGCCAACTAGCGGGAGGTTTGACTTTC. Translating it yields CASSSISRQLAGGLTF.